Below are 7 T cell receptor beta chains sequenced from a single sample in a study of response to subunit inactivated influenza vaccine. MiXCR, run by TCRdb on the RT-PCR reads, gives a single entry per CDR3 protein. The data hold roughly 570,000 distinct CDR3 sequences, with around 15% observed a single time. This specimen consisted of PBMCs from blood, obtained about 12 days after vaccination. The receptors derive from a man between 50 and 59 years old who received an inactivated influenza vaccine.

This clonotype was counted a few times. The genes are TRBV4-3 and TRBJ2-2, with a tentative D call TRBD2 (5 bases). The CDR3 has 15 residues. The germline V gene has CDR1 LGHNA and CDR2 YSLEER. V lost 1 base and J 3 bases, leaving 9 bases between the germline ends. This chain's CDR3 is CASSQVDYHTGELFF. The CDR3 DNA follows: TGCGCCAGCAGCCAAGTCGACTACCACACCGGGGAGCTGTTTTTT.

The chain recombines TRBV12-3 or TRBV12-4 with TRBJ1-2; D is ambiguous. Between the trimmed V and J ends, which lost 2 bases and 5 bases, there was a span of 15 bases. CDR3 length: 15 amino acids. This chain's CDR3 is CASSLRETFQYGYTF. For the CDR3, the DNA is TGTGCCAGCAGTTTACGGGAAACATTTCAATATGGCTACACCTTC.

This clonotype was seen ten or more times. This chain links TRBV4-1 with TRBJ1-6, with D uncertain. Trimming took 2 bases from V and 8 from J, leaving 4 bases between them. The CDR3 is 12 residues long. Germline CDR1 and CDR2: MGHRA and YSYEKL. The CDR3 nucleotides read TGCGCCAGCAGCCAAACGGATTCACCCCTCCACTTT. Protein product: CASSQTDSPLHF.

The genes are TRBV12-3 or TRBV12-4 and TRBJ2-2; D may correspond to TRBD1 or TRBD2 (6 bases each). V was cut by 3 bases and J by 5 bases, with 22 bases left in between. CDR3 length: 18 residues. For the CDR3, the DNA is TGTGCCAGCAGTTTTTCCCCATGGGGGGCAAACCCTACCGGGGAGCTGTTTTTT. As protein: CASSFSPWGANPTGELFF.

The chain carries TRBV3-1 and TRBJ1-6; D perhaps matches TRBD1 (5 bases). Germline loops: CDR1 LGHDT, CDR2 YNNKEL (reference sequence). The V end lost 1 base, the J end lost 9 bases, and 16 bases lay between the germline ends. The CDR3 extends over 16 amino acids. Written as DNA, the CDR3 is TGTGCCAGCAGCCAAGGGGGACGGACAAGTTCTTCACCCCTCCACTTT. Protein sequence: CASSQGGRTSSSPLHF.

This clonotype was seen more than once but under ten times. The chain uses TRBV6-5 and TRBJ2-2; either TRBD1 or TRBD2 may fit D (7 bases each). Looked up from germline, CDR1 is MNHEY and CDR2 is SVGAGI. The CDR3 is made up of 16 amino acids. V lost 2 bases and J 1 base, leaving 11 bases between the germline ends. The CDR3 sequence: CASSYQGGKNTGELFF. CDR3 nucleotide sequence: TGTGCCAGCAGTTACCAGGGGGGGAAGAACACCGGGGAGCTGTTTTTT.

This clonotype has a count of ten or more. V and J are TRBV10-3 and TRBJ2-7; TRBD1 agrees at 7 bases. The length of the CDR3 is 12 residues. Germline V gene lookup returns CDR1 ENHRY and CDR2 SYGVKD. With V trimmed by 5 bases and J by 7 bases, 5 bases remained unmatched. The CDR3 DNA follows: TGTGCCATCAGTCTACAGGGGCGAGAGCAGTACTTC. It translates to CAISLQGREQYF.